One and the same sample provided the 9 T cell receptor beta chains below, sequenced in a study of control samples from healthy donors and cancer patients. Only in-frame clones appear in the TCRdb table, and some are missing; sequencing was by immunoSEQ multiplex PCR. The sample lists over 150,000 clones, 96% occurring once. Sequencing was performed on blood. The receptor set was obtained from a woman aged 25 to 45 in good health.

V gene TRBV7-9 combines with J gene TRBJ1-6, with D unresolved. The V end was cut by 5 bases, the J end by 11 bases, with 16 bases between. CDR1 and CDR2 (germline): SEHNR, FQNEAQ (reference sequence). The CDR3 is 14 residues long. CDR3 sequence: CASSPGPIVTPLHF. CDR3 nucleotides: TGTGCCAGCAGCCCCGGGCCAATAGTTACACCCCTCCACTTT.

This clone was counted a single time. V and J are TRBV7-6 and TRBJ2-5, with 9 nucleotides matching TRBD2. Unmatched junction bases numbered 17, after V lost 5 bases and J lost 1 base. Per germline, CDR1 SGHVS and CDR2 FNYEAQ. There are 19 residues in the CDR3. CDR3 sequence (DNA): TGTGCCAGCAGCCGAACTGAGACTAGCGGTCTAAGGGCCCAAGAGACCCAGTACTTC. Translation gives CASSRTETSGLRAQETQYF. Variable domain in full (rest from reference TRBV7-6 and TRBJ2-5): GAGVSQSPRYKVTKRGQDVALRCDPISGHVSLYWYRQALGQGPEFLTYFNYEAQQDKSGLPNDRFSAERPEGSISTLTIQRTEQRDSAMYRCASSRTETSGLRAQETQYFGPGTRLLVL.

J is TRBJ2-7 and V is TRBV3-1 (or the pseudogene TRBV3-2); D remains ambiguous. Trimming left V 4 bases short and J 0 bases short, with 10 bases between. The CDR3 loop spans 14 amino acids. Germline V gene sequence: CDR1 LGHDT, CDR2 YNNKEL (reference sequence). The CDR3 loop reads CASSLDPRSYEQYF. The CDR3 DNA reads TGTGCCAGCAGCCTGGACCCGCGCTCCTACGAGCAGTACTTC.

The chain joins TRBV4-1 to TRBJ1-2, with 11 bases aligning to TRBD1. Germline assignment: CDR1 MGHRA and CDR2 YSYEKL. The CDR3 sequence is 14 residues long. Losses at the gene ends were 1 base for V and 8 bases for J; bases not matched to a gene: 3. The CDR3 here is CASSQVGQGGGYTF. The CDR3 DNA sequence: TGCGCCAGCAGCCAAGTGGGACAGGGGGGCGGCTACACCTTC.

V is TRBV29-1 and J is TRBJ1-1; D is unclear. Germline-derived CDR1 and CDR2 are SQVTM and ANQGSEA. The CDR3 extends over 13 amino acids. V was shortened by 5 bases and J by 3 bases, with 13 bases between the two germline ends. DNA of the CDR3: TGCAGCGTTAATAGGCGCTTGGACACTGAAGCTTTCTTT. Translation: CSVNRRLDTEAFF.

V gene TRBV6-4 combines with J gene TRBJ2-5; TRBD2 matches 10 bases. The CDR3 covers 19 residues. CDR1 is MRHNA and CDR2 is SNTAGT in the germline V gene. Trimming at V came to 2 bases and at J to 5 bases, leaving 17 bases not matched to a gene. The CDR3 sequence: CASSDGSSGGPIKKETQYF. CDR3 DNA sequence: TGTGCCAGCAGTGACGGTTCTAGCGGGGGCCCGATAAAAAAGGAGACCCAGTACTTC.

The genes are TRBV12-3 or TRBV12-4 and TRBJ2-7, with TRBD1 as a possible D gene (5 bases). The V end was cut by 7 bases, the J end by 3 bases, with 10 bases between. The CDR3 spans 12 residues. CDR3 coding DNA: TGTGCCAGCACCAGGGATCACTACGAGCAGTACTTC. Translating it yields CASTRDHYEQYF.

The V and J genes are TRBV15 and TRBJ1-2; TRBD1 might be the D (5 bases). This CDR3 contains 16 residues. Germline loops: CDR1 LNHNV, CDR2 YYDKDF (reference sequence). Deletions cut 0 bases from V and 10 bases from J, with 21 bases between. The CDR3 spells CATSRDTIDRVNDYTF. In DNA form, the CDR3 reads TGTGCCACCAGCAGAGATACAATCGACAGAGTTAATGACTACACCTTC.

The CDR3 spells CASSFGLAGVGDTGELFF. The CDR3 region has the DNA TGTGCCAGCAGTTTTGGTCTAGCGGGGGTCGGGGACACCGGGGAGCTGTTTTTT. J is TRBJ2-2 and V is TRBV28, with 10 bases matching TRBD2. The V gene's germline CDR1 is MDHEN and CDR2 SYDVKM. V gave up 3 bases and J gave up 3 bases; unmatched junction bases: 10. The CDR3 contains 18 residues.